This T cell receptor beta chain was retrieved from a study of blood T cells in healthy people across ages. A second roughly 7 to 12 cycle PCR used barcoded and J-beta primers. TCRdb called the 5' RACE reads again in MiXCR, with one record for every CDR3 protein. This sample has around 800,000 distinct CDR3 sequences, with roughly 24% found just once. These same data were also listed under a study on T cells of mothers and their children. That work contributes: Mothers gave over 8.5 million TCR beta CDR3 reads each, and children several million each.

This TCR was recovered from a boy aged 5-17 years in good health. Specimen: blood.

This chain's CDR3 is CASSHPTGTGVEKLFF. The CDR3 DNA reads TGTGCCAGCAGCCATCCCACCGGGACAGGGGTTGAAAAACTGTTTTTT. The rearrangement joins TRBV3-1 to TRBJ1-4; 10 bases agree with TRBD1. J gave up 7 bases and V 3 bases, and 8 bases lay outside the gene matches. CDR1 is LGHDT, CDR2 YNNKEL, per germline (reference sequence). The CDR3 is 16 residues long.